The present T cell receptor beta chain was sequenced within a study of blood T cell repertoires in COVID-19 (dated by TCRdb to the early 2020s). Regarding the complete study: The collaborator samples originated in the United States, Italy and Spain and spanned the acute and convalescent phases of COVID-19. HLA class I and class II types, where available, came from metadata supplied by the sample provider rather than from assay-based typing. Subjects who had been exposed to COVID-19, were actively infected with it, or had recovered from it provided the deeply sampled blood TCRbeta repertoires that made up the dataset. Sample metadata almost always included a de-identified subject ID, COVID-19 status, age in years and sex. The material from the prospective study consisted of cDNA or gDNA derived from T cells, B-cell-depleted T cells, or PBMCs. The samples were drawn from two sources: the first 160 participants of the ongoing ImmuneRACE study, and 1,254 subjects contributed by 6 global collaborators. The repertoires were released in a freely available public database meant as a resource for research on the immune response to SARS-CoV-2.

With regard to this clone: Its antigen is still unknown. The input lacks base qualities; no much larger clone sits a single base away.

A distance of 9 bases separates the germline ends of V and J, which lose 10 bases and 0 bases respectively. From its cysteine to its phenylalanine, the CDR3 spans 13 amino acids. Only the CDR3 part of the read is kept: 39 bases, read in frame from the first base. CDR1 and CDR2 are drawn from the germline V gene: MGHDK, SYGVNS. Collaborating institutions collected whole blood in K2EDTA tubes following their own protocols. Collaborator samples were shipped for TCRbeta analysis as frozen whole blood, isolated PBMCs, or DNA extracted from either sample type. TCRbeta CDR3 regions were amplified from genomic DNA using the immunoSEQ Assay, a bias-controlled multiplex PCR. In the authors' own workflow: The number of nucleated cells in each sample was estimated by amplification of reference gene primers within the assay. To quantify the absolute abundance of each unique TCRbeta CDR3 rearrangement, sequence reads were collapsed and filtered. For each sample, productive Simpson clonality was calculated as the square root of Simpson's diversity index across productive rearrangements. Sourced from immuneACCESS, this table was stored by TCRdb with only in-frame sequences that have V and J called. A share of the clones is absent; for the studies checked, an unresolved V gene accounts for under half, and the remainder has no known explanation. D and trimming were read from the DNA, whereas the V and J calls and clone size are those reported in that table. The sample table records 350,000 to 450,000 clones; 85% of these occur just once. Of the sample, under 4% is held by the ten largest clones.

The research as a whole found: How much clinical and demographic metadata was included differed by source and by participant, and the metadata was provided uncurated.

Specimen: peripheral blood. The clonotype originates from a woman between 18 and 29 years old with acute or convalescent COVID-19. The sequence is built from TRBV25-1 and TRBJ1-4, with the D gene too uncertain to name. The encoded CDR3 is CATRAATNEKLFF. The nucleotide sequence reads TGTGCCACCAGAGCTGCAACTAATGAAAAACTGTTTTTT.